Following are 4 T cell receptor beta chains from one sample sequenced in a study of blood T cell repertoires in COVID-19. TCRdb's table, derived via immunoSEQ multiplex PCR, lists solely in-frame clones and lacks some. The data contain roughly 230,000 clones, approximately 85% of them seen just once; the ten biggest clones take up less than 4.5%. Sequencing input: peripheral blood. These TCRs come from a man aged 45-60 years with acute or convalescent COVID-19.

The genes are TRBV15 and TRBJ1-2; D is possibly TRBD1 (6 bases). Deletions cut 5 bases from V and 4 bases from J, with 23 bases between. The CDR3 totals 17 residues. The germline gives CDR1 LNHNV, CDR2 YYDKDF (reference sequence). The CDR3 DNA reads TGTGCCACCAGCCGACCCGGCGGGGGGCGCTTCCCCTATGGCTACACCTTC. It encodes CATSRPGGGRFPYGYTF.

The chain has TRBV6-4 and TRBJ1-2; the match to TRBD1 covers 7 bases. The V segment lost 5 bases and the J segment 3 bases; nucleotides outside the gene matches: 3. CDR1 is MRHNA and CDR2 is SNTAGT in the germline V gene. CDR3 length equals 13 residues. The CDR3 DNA is TGTGCCAGCAGTCCTACAGGGGACTATGGCTACACCTTC. Encoded protein: CASSPTGDYGYTF.

The V and J genes are TRBV2 and TRBJ1-2; perhaps TRBD1 as D (5 bases). The CDR3 contains 13 residues. Germline V gene lookup returns CDR1 SNHLY and CDR2 FYNNEI. The V gene lost 4 bases and the J gene lost 5 bases, with 11 bases spanning the gap. The CDR3 region is CASSVDGGYGYTF. Here the CDR3 DNA reads TGTGCCAGCAGTGTTGATGGGGGGTATGGCTACACCTTC.

The CDR3 spells CASSPPLMGAGTGELFF. CDR3 nucleotide sequence: TGTGCCAGCTCACCACCGTTGATGGGCGCGGGCACCGGGGAGCTGTTTTTT. The V and J genes are TRBV18 and TRBJ2-2; TRBD2 is a possible D gene (5 bases). V gave up 0 bases and J gave up 4 bases, with 15 bases separating them. CDR3 length equals 17 residues. CDR1 is KGHSH and CDR2 is LQKENI in the germline V gene.